The rows below give T cell receptor beta chains drawn from one sample of a study of blood T cells in healthy people across ages. TCRdb re-called the 5' RACE reads through MiXCR, storing one row per CDR3 protein. The repertoire has 2 million or so distinct CDR3 sequences, around 48% of them found once; the top ten carry over 2%. The sample was blood. These receptors originate from a woman between 40 and 55 years old in good health. Each CDR3 is given with its conserved first and last residue. A D gene is named only where the DNA matches it firmly. Not all rows give a size; the values are once, few, many and, for expanded clones, a class.

d_gene	abundance	j_gene	v_gene	CDR3aa	CDR3nt
NA	NA	TRBJ1-5	TRBV4-3	CASSQESLPGGQPQHF	TGCGCCAGCAGCCAAGAGAGTCTCCCGGGGGGTCAGCCCCAGCATTTT
NA	NA	TRBJ2-7	TRBV29-1	CSVWTGGNSYEQYF	TGCAGCGTCTGGACAGGCGGGAACTCCTACGAGCAGTACTTC
NA	NA	TRBJ2-7	TRBV20-1	CSASMPGYEQYF	TGCAGTGCTAGCATGCCGGGCTACGAGCAGTACTTC
NA	few	TRBJ2-3	TRBV4-3	CASSQVPTASDTQYF	TGCGCCAGCAGCCAAGTCCCGACAGCTTCAGATACGCAGTATTTT
TRBD2	NA	TRBJ2-3	TRBV27	CASSTRVGGTDTQYF	TGTGCCAGCAGTACTCGAGTGGGGGGGACAGATACGCAGTATTTT
TRBD1	NA	TRBJ1-6	TRBV20-1	CSARTGKQYNSPLHF	TGCAGTGCTAGGACAGGGAAGCAGTATAATTCACCCCTCCACTTT
TRBD2	NA	TRBJ2-5	TRBV14	CASSPGLAATETQYF	TGTGCCAGCAGCCCTGGACTAGCGGCTACGGAGACCCAGTACTTC
NA	NA	TRBJ2-3	TRBV5-5	CASSFSGGLLSDTQYF	TGTGCCAGCAGCTTTTCCGGGGGATTGTTATCAGATACGCAGTATTTT
TRBD2	NA	TRBJ2-1	TRBV3-1	CASSRQVLAGDHNEQFF	TGTGCCAGCAGCCGGCAAGTTCTGGCGGGGGACCACAATGAGCAGTTCTTC
TRBD2	once	TRBJ2-5	TRBV20-1	CSASSRGLAGDNEQYF	TGCAGTGCAAGTAGTAGGGGACTAGCGGGGGACAATGAGCAGTACTTC
TRBD1	few	TRBJ1-2	TRBV29-1	CSVLTGDGYTF	TGCAGCGTTCTTACAGGGGACGGCTACACCTTC
NA	NA	TRBJ2-5	TRBV5-1	CASSLGTKAGETQYF	TGCGCCAGCAGCCTAGGGACCAAGGCGGGGGAGACCCAGTACTTC
TRBD2	NA	TRBJ2-7	TRBV20-1	CSARKGLAGAYEQYF	TGCAGTGCTAGGAAGGGACTAGCGGGGGCCTACGAGCAGTACTTC
NA	few	TRBJ2-1	TRBV4-3	CASSQDFGGPPYNEQFF	TGCGCCAGCAGCCAAGATTTCGGGGGGCCACCCTACAATGAGCAGTTCTTC
NA	few	TRBJ1-2	TRBV25-1	CASSGGGSYGYTF	TGTGCCAGCAGTGGCGGGGGCAGCTATGGCTACACCTTC
NA	few	TRBJ2-7	TRBV10-3	CAISELTKSSMGEQYF	TGTGCCATCAGTGAGTTAACGAAATCCTCGATGGGCGAGCAGTACTTC
NA	NA	TRBJ2-3	TRBV5-1	CASSIDTQYF	TGCGCCAGCAGCATAGATACGCAGTATTTT
TRBD2	NA	TRBJ2-7	TRBV6-5	CASSYPRGGYNEQYF	TGTGCCAGCAGTTACCCACGCGGGGGTTATAATGAGCAGTACTTC
NA	few	TRBJ1-4	TRBV6-5	CASSETGFNEKLFF	TGTGCCAGCAGTGAAACAGGCTTTAATGAAAAACTGTTTTTT
NA	NA	TRBJ2-3	TRBV6-2/TRBV6-3	CASSFRGVYTDTQYF	TGTGCCAGCAGTTTTCGAGGGGTTTACACAGATACGCAGTATTTT
TRBD1	NA	TRBJ2-1	TRBV25-1	CASSAGGGQGRFNEQFF	TGTGCCAGCAGTGCCGGAGGGGGACAGGGTCGCTTCAATGAGCAGTTCTTC
NA	few	TRBJ2-3	TRBV29-1	CSGVREGLTDTQYF	TGCAGCGGGGTACGTGAAGGGCTGACAGATACGCAGTATTTT
TRBD1	NA	TRBJ2-7	TRBV19	CASSIWTGTAYEQYF	TGTGCCAGTAGTATCTGGACAGGGACCGCCTACGAGCAGTACTTC
NA	NA	TRBJ2-3	TRBV4-3	CASSQLRTGTQYF	TGCGCCAGCAGCCAGCTCCGGACGGGTACGCAGTATTTT
NA	few	TRBJ2-5	TRBV5-6	CASSPAGEYETQYF	TGTGCCAGCAGTCCAGCGGGTGAATACGAGACCCAGTACTTC
TRBD2	NA	TRBJ2-3	TRBV15	CATSRSGARTDTQYF	TGTGCCACCAGCAGGAGCGGGGCCCGCACAGATACGCAGTATTTT
TRBD1	NA	TRBJ2-5	TRBV20-1	CSATEDRVRKETQYF	TGCAGTGCTACCGAGGACAGGGTCCGAAAAGAGACCCAGTACTTC
TRBD2	NA	TRBJ2-3	TRBV12-3/TRBV12-4	CASSFGQRGSTDTQYF	TGTGCCAGCAGTTTCGGCCAGCGGGGGTCCACAGATACGCAGTATTTT
NA	once	TRBJ2-1	TRBV5-1	CASSLANRNEQFF	TGCGCCAGCAGCTTGGCCAACAGGAATGAGCAGTTCTTC
NA	NA	TRBJ2-1	TRBV27	CASSSGTALYNEQFF	TGTGCCAGCAGTTCCGGGACTGCCCTCTACAATGAGCAGTTCTTC
TRBD1	few	TRBJ2-1	TRBV7-2	CASSLATGNRLMFF	TGTGCCAGCAGCTTAGCGACAGGGAATCGACTCATGTTCTTC
NA	NA	TRBJ2-5	TRBV13	CASSSSDPGETQYF	TGTGCCAGCAGCTCCTCCGACCCCGGAGAGACCCAGTACTTC
NA	NA	TRBJ2-1	TRBV27	CASSDTGTAEQFF	TGTGCCAGCAGTGACACCGGGACCGCCGAGCAGTTCTTC
NA	few	TRBJ2-3	TRBV5-1	CASSLSRASNTDTQYF	TGCGCCAGCAGCTTGTCGAGGGCCTCGAACACAGATACGCAGTATTTT
TRBD2	NA	TRBJ2-7	TRBV4-3	CASSQGTSGGREQYF	TGCGCCAGCAGCCAAGGGACTAGCGGGGGAAGGGAGCAGTACTTC
NA	NA	TRBJ2-6	TRBV7-8	CASSPLTVSGANVLTF	TGTGCCAGCAGCCCCTTGACAGTGAGTGGGGCCAACGTCCTGACTTTC
NA	NA	TRBJ1-1	TRBV7-8	CASSLYGSMNTEAFF	TGTGCCAGCAGCTTATATGGCAGCATGAACACTGAAGCTTTCTTT
NA	NA	TRBJ2-7	TRBV20-1	CSARWGLTGDYEQYF	TGCAGTGCTAGATGGGGTCTAACGGGGGACTACGAGCAGTACTTC
TRBD2	once	TRBJ2-3	TRBV6-5	CASGDGLAVQYF	TGTGCCAGCGGCGACGGACTAGCGGTGCAGTATTTT
NA	NA	TRBJ1-4	TRBV7-2	CTSSLDPGANEKLFF	TGTACCAGCAGCTTAGATCCCGGCGCTAATGAAAAACTGTTTTTT
TRBD1	few	TRBJ1-5	TRBV4-1	CASSQDPTGGGNQPQHF	TGCGCCAGCAGCCAGGACCCGACAGGGGGAGGCAATCAGCCCCAGCATTTT
NA	NA	TRBJ2-3	TRBV18	CASSRSKGHADTQYF	TGTGCCAGCTCACGCAGCAAAGGGCACGCAGATACGCAGTATTTT
TRBD1	NA	TRBJ2-7	TRBV20-1	CSARNRGLDEQYF	TGCAGTGCACGGAACAGGGGGCTCGACGAGCAGTACTTC
TRBD1	NA	TRBJ1-1	TRBV5-1	CASSLDGTGANTEAFF	TGCGCCAGCAGCTTGGATGGGACAGGGGCGAACACTGAAGCTTTCTTT
NA	NA	TRBJ1-2	TRBV6-1	CASSEGTSAYYGYTF	TGTGCCAGCAGTGAAGGGACATCTGCCTACTATGGCTACACCTTC
TRBD1	few	TRBJ2-7	TRBV29-1	CSVGGTGRAREQYF	TGCAGCGTTGGGGGGACAGGGAGGGCTCGCGAGCAGTACTTC